This T cell receptor (beta chain) comes out of a study of cytomegalovirus exposure and HLA in healthy donors. The primer mix had 60 Vbeta and 13 Jbeta primers. Method: immunoSEQ multiplex PCR; TCRdb's copy keeps in-frame clones and lacks some. The sample carries approximately 140,000 clones, around two thirds recorded once. Study-wide findings and caveats: Clonal expansion was found to be greater in HLA-associated TCR beta chains than in equally common others in a later analysis. For presence/absence analyses, sequencing depth was assumed to be roughly uniform across donors.

The V gene end was trimmed by 5 bases and the J gene end by 3 bases; junction bases not matched to a gene: 3. This CDR3 comprises 14 residues. CDR1 and CDR2 (germline): MNHEY, SMNVEV (reference sequence). Notes on this clone: Its antigen is currently unknown.

The sample consisted of PBMCs. The origin of this receptor is a male donor in good health and CMV-seronegative. V usage is TRBV27 and J usage is TRBJ1-2; 10 nucleotides match TRBD1. CDR3 coding DNA: TGTGCCAGCAGTCGGACAGGGGGTGACTATGGCTACACCTTC. Its protein product is CASSRTGGDYGYTF.